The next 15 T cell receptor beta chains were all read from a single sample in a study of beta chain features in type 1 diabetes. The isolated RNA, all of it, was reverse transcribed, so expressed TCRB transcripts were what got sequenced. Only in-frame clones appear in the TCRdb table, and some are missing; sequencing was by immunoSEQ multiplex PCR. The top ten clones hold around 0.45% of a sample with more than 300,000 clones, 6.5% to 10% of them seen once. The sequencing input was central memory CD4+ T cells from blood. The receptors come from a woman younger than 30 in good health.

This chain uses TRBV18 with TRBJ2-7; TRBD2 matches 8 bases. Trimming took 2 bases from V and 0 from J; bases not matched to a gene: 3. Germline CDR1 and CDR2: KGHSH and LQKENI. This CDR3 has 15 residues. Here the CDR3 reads CASSPLAGSSYEQYF. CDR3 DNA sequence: TGTGCCAGCTCACCATTAGCGGGGAGCTCCTACGAGCAGTACTTC.

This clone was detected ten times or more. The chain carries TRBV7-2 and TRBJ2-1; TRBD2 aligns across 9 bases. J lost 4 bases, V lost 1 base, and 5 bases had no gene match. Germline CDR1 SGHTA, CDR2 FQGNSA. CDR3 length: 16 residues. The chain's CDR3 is CASSLVAGGWYNEQFF. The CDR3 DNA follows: TGTGCCAGCAGCTTAGTGGCGGGAGGGTGGTACAATGAGCAGTTCTTC.

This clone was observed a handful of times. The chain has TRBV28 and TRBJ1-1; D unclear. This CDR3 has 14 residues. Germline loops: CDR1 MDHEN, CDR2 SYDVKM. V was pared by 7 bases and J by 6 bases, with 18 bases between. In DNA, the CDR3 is TGTGCCAGCACCTCCACCGGACGAAGACCTGAAGCTTTCTTT. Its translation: CASTSTGRRPEAFF. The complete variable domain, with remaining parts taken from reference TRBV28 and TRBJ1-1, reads DVKVTQSSRYLVKRTGEKVFLECVQDMDHENMFWYRQDPGLGLRLIYFSYDVKMKEKGDIPEGYSVSREKKERFSLILESASTNQTSMYLCASTSTGRRPEAFFGQGTRLTVV.

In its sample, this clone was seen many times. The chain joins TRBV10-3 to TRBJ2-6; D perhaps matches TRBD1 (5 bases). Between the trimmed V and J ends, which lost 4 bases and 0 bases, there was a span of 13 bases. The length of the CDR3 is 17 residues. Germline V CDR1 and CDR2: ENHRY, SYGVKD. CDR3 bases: TGTGCCATCAGTGCCTTACAGGAGTTCTCTGGGGCCAACGTCCTGACTTTC. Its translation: CAISALQEFSGANVLTF.

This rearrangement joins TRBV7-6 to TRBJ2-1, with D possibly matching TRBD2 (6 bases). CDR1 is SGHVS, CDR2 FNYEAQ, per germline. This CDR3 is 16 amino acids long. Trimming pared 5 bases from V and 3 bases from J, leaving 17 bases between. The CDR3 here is CASSQLRGTDYNEQFF. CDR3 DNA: TGTGCCAGCAGCCAACTCCGGGGGACTGACTACAATGAGCAGTTCTTC. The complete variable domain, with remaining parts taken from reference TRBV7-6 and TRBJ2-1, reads GAGVSQSPRYKVTKRGQDVALRCDPISGHVSLYWYRQALGQGPEFLTYFNYEAQQDKSGLPNDRFSAERPEGSISTLTIQRTEQRDSAMYRCASSQLRGTDYNEQFFGPGTRLTVL.

In DNA form, the CDR3 reads TGTGCCAGCAGCAGACCCCGCAGACCTAGCTCCCTCAGTACGCAGTATTTT. The encoded protein is CASSRPRRPSSLSTQYF. The V gene is TRBV7-8, the J gene TRBJ2-3, with a possible D match to TRBD2 (5 bases). The germline CDR1 and CDR2 sequences are SGHVS and FQNEAQ. The V end lost 5 bases, the J end lost 8 bases, and 26 bases lay between the germline ends. The CDR3 consists of 17 residues.

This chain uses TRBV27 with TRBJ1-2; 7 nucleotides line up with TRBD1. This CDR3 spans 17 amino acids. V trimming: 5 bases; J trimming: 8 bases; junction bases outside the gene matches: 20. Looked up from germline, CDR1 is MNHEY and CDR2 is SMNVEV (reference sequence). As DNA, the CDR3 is TGTGCCAGCAGTCCTTATTCAGTAGGGGGCCAGTTGGGAGGCTACACCTTC. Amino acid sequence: CASSPYSVGGQLGGYTF.

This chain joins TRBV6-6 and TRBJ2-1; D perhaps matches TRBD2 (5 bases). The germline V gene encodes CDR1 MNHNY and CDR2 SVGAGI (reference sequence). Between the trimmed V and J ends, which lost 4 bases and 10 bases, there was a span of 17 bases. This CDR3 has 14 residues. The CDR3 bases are TGTGCCAGCAGTTGGGCGAGGGAGCGGTACGAGCAGTTCTTC. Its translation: CASSWARERYEQFF.

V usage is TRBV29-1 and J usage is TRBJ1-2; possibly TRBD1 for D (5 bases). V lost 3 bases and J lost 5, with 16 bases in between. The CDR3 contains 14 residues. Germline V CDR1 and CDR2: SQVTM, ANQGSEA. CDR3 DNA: TGCAGCGTTGATAGGGGAGGCAGGGCGTATGGCTACACCTTC. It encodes CSVDRGGRAYGYTF.

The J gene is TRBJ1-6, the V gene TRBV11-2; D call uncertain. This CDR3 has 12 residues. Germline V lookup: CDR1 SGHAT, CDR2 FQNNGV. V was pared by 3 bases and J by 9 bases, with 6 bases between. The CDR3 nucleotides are TGTGCCAGCAGCTTTGGTAGTTCACCCCTCCACTTT. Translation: CASSFGSSPLHF.

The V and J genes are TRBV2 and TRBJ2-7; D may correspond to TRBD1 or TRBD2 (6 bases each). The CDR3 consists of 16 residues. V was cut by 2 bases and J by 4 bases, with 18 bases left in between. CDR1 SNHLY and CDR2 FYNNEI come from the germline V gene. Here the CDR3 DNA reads TGTGCCAGCAGTGAATTAGGGGGGACAAGCTCGTACGAGCAGTACTTC. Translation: CASSELGGTSSYEQYF.

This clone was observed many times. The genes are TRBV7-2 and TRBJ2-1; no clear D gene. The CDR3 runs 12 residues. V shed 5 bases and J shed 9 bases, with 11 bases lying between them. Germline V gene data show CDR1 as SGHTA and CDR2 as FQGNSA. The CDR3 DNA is TGTGCCAGCAGCCGATCCCTCAGTGAGCAGTTCTTC. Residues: CASSRSLSEQFF.

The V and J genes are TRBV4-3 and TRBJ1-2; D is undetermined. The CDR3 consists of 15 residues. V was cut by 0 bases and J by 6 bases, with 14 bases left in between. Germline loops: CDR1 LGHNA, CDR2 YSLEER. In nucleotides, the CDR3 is TGCGCCAGCAGCCAAGATCGAGTACCGATGAATGGCTACACCTTC. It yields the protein CASSQDRVPMNGYTF.

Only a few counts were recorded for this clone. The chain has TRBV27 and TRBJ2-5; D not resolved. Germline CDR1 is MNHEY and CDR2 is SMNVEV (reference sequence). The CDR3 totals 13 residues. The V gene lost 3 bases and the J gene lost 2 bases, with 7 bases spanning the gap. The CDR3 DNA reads TGTGCCAGCAGTTTCCAACAGCAAGAGACCCAGTACTTC. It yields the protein CASSFQQQETQYF.

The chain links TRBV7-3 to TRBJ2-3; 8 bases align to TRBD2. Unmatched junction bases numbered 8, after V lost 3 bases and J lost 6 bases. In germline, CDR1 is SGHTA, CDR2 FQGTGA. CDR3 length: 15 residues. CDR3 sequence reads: CASSFGTRFSDTQYF. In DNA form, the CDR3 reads TGTGCCAGCAGCTTCGGGACTAGATTTTCGGATACGCAGTATTTT.